The 13 T cell receptor beta chains below were found in one sample sequenced in a study of response to subunit inactivated influenza vaccine (dated by TCRdb to 2016 to 2019). Library method: RT-PCR. The run used an Illumina HiSeq 2500. Through fastp at Q25 and MiXCR, TCRdb rebuilt clones from the public reads, retaining in-frame beta chains. A single entry per CDR3 protein holds the most common genes and DNA from its merged rows. In all, the sample holds roughly 670,000 distinct CDR3 sequences, and 11% to 15% of those were seen once. The ten largest account for roughly 7.2% of the sample. The material sequenced was PBMCs from blood, taken 14 to 15 days before vaccination. The receptor set was obtained from a man aged 45 to 65 who received an inactivated influenza vaccine. Donor details come from another sample of the same person, matched by shared clones.

For this clonotype: A junction boundary mismatches the germline segment, possibly from a read error. V gene TRBV20-1 combines with J gene TRBJ2-2; D possibly uses TRBD1 or TRBD2 (5 bases each). Germline CDR1 DFQATT, CDR2 SNEGSKA (reference sequence). The CDR3 sequence is 15 residues long. CDR3 in DNA: TGCAGTGCAAGAGGGGTTGAAGGGACCACCGGGGAGCTGTTTTTT. This translates into CSARGVEGTTGELFF.

This clonotype was observed a few times. This sequence joins TRBV9 and TRBJ2-1; TRBD1 is a possible D gene (6 bases). CDR3 length equals 17 residues. V lost 1 base to trimming and J lost 4 bases, with 18 bases between them. Looked up from germline, CDR1 is SGDLS and CDR2 is YYNGEE. This CDR3 reads CASSVQTTGSSYNEQFF. The CDR3 region has the DNA TGTGCCAGCAGCGTACAAACAACAGGGTCCAGTTACAATGAGCAGTTCTTC.

The chain uses TRBV6-5 and TRBJ1-2; weak D call: TRBD1 (5 bases). Trimming removed 2 bases from V and 6 bases from J, with 10 bases in between. Germline values: CDR1 MNHEY, CDR2 SVGAGI. The CDR3 totals 13 residues. The CDR3 DNA is TGTGCCAGCAGTTACAACCAGGGACATGGCTACACCTTC. It codes for CASSYNQGHGYTF.

This clonotype was picked up a small number of times. The chain links TRBV7-9 to TRBJ2-3, with D perhaps being TRBD1 or TRBD2 (5 bases each). V was trimmed by 0 bases and J by 4 bases, leaving 17 bases between them. CDR1 is SEHNR, CDR2 FQNEAQ, per germline (reference sequence). The CDR3 has 17 residues. As DNA, the CDR3 is TGTGCCAGCAGCTTAGCCGTGGCGGAGAGGGGCCCAGATACGCAGTATTTT. Translating it yields CASSLAVAERGPDTQYF.

The V call is TRBV10-3, the J call TRBJ2-3, with 7 bases identical to TRBD2. The CDR3 runs 15 residues. After removal of 6 bases from V and 5 bases from J, the junction contained 11 bases not matched to a gene. Per the germline V gene, CDR1 is ENHRY and CDR2 is SYGVKD. CDR3 in amino acids: CAIRGTHGGEDTQYF. For the CDR3, the DNA is TGTGCCATCAGAGGGACTCATGGGGGGGAAGATACGCAGTATTTT.

The rearrangement uses TRBV28 and TRBJ2-7; 7 positions match TRBD1. This CDR3 region has 13 residues. Germline CDR1 is MDHEN and CDR2 is SYDVKM. V gave up 6 bases and J gave up 2 bases; unmatched junction bases: 4. The CDR3 DNA is TGTGCCAGCAGGACAGGGATCCCCTACGAGCAGTACTTC. Translating gives CASRTGIPYEQYF.

As DNA, the CDR3 is TGTGCCAGCAGCCAGCAAGACGGTAGCAATCAGCCCCAGCATTTT. Amino acids: CASSQQDGSNQPQHF. This chain uses TRBV11-2 with TRBJ1-5; D is unclear. The CDR3 sequence is 15 residues long. Looked up from germline, CDR1 is SGHAT and CDR2 is FQNNGV. Trimming took off 5 bases at V and 0 bases at J, with 11 bases between the two ends. Together with reference TRBV11-2 and TRBJ1-5, the CDR3 gives the full variable domain: EAGVAQSPRYKIIEKRQSVAFWCNPISGHATLYWYQQILGQGPKLLIQFQNNGVVDDSQLPKDRFSAERLKGVDSTLKIQPAKLEDSAVYLCASSQQDGSNQPQHFGDGTRLSIL.

V is TRBV6-5 and J is TRBJ1-3, with 11 bases aligning to TRBD1. The germline CDR1 and CDR2 sequences are MNHEY and SVGAGI. V lost 0 bases, J lost 0 bases, and 1 base stayed unmatched. The CDR3 spans 17 residues. CDR3 nucleotide sequence: TGTGCCAGCAGTTACTCTGGGACAGGGGGCTCTGGAAACACCATATATTTT. It codes for CASSYSGTGGSGNTIYF.

The V gene is TRBV24-1, the J gene TRBJ1-2; 9 bases map to TRBD1. CDR3 length equals 15 residues. In germline, CDR1 is KGHDR, CDR2 SFDVKD. The V segment lost 5 bases and the J segment 4 bases; nucleotides outside the gene matches: 7. CDR3 residues: CATSGPGQGGYGYTF. The CDR3 nucleotides read TGTGCCACCAGTGGCCCGGGACAGGGTGGCTATGGCTACACCTTC.

This CDR3 is CASSLGRRTETQYF. The CDR3 DNA reads TGCGCCAGCAGCCTGGGCCGAAGGACAGAGACCCAGTACTTC. The rearrangement links TRBV4-3 to TRBJ2-5, with D unresolved. This CDR3 has 14 residues. CDR1 is LGHNA and CDR2 is YSLEER in the germline V gene. The V and J ends lost 4 bases and 4 bases respectively, with 13 bases between them.

This clonotype has only a few counts. The CDR3 DNA reads TGTGCCAGCAGCCCGGACTCGACTTTCTACTACAATGAGCAGTTCTTC. This encodes CASSPDSTFYYNEQFF. This chain joins TRBV7-9 and TRBJ2-1, with D tentatively TRBD2 (5 bases). CDR1 SEHNR and CDR2 FQNEAQ come from the germline V gene (reference sequence). V lost 5 bases, J lost 3 bases, and 17 bases lay in between. The length of the CDR3 is 16 residues.

This clonotype was found a few times. J is TRBJ2-3 and V is TRBV7-9, with D unclear. Deletions cut 5 bases from V and 6 bases from J, with 9 bases between. Germline V gives CDR1 SEHNR, CDR2 FQNEAQ (reference sequence). CDR3 length: 12 residues. The CDR3 nucleotides are TGTGCCAGCAGCGCACTTAGGGATACGCAGTATTTT. Protein product: CASSALRDTQYF.

The chain carries TRBV12-3 or TRBV12-4 and TRBJ2-7, with 9 bases identical to TRBD2. J gave up 0 bases and V 2 bases, and 5 bases lay outside the gene matches. The CDR3 is made up of 16 amino acids. CDR3 loop: CASSLRSGRPSYEQYF. The CDR3 coding sequence is TGTGCCAGCAGTTTAAGGAGCGGGAGGCCCTCCTACGAGCAGTACTTC.